This is a list of T cell receptor beta chains from one sample in a study of long-term antiretroviral therapy in people with HIV. Profiling relied on immunoSEQ multiplex PCR, and the TCRdb table lists in-frame clones only, not all of them. The data show over 15,000 clones, with 60% to 85% seen just once and roughly 15% held by the top ten. Material: unsorted PBMCs, obtained roughly 2.2 years before starting antiretroviral therapy. The receptor source for this set is a man aged 30 to 39 with HIV. Both conserved end residues are part of each CDR3. A D gene is named only where the DNA matches it firmly. The listing skips clone size in some rows; elsewhere it reads once, few, many or a size class.

TRBV18	-	TRBD2	TRBJ2-7	TGTGCCAGCTCACCATTTGCCGGGACTAGCGGGGTGGACGAGCAGTACTTC	CASSPFAGTSGVDEQYF
TRBV4-1	-	-	TRBJ1-5	TGCGCCAGCAGCCAACCCGGGACCTTGATGGATCCCCAGCATTTT	CASSQPGTLMDPQHF
TRBV28	-	TRBD1	TRBJ1-2	TGTGCCAGCAGACAAGCGGGAGGGGGCCCTGGCTACACCTTC	CASRQAGGGPGYTF
TRBV23-1	-	-	TRBJ2-2	TGCGCCAGCAGTCAATATATCCGGACAGCTTCCCCCGGGGAGCTGTTTTTT	CASSQYIRTASPGELFF
TRBV2	few	-	TRBJ2-7	TGTGCCAGCAGGGCCCGGGGCCATACCTACGAGCAGTACTTC	CASRARGHTYEQYF
TRBV4-2	-	TRBD1	TRBJ1-5	TGTGCCAGCAGCCAGGAGGGACAGGGGGAAGAGCCCCAGCATTTT	CASSQEGQGEEPQHF
TRBV5-1	-	TRBD2	TRBJ2-5	TGCGCCAGCAGCCCCCGAGCGGGGGGCGATTTTTCGGGAGAGACCCAGTACTTC	CASSPRAGGDFSGETQYF
TRBV14	few	TRBD1	TRBJ2-2	TGTGCCAGCAGCCGACAGGGAACCGGGGAGCTGTTTTTT	CASSRQGTGELFF
TRBV7-2	-	-	TRBJ2-1	TGTGCCAGCAGCTTAGCGCGTGGCGGTTACAATGAGCAGTTCTTC	CASSLARGGYNEQFF
TRBV7-3	-	-	TRBJ2-1	TGTGCCAGCAGCTTCCAGGGGAGCACCTACAATGAGCAGTTCTTC	CASSFQGSTYNEQFF
TRBV7-2	-	-	TRBJ1-2	TGTGCCAGCAGCCTCGCCGGGGGGGCGTATGGCTACACCTTC	CASSLAGGAYGYTF
TRBV19	-	-	TRBJ1-2	TGTGCCAGTGGTCAGGGGAACTGGATTGATGGCTACACCTTC	CASGQGNWIDGYTF
TRBV25-1	-	-	TRBJ1-2	TGTGCCAGCAGGCCGGGTCCAGGGCGGGGTAACTATGGCTACACCTTC	CASRPGPGRGNYGYTF
TRBV5-4	-	-	TRBJ1-6	TGTGCCAGCAGCTTGGGGAAAGGCACAGTAAATTCACCCCTCCACTTT	CASSLGKGTVNSPLHF
TRBV27	-	-	TRBJ2-5	TGTGCCAGAGCATCAGGGGAGGTAGAGACCCAGTACTTC	CARASGEVETQYF
TRBV5-1	-	-	TRBJ1-1	TGCGCCAGCAGCTTTACAGCCCCCGGAAACACTGAAGCTTTCTTT	CASSFTAPGNTEAFF
TRBV10-2	-	-	TRBJ2-1	TGCGCCAGCAGTGTCTCCGGGACATTCGCTTCCTACAATGAGCAGTTCTTC	CASSVSGTFASYNEQFF
TRBV19	few	-	TRBJ1-6	TGTGCCAGTAAGGCGACAGGCCATAATTCACCCCTCCACTTT	CASKATGHNSPLHF
TRBV7-2	-	-	TRBJ2-1	TGTGCCAGCAACAGGGACAATGAGCAGTTCTTC	CASNRDNEQFF
TRBV29-1	-	-	TRBJ2-1	TGCAGCGTGGGGACTCCGTTATACAATGAGCAGTTCTTC	CSVGTPLYNEQFF
TRBV21-1	-	-	TRBJ2-1	TGTGCCAGCAGCAAAAGGACTAGCGGAAGTAAGTACAATGAGCAGTTCTTC	CASSKRTSGSKYNEQFF
TRBV5-6	few	-	TRBJ2-3	TGTGCCAGCAGCTTCACTGTGACCCGTGGGACAGATACGCAGTATTTT	CASSFTVTRGTDTQYF
TRBV7-2	-	TRBD2	TRBJ2-7	TGTGCCAGCAGCTTAGTAGCGGGCGCGGGAGCCCCCTCCTACGAGCAGTACTTC	CASSLVAGAGAPSYEQYF
TRBV11-1	-	-	TRBJ1-1	TGTGCCAGCAGCCCCGTTTGGGATTCTGAAGCTTTCTTT	CASSPVWDSEAFF
TRBV18	-	-	TRBJ1-1	TGTGCCAGCTCAAAGGGGGGGGGTGTGGACACTGAAGCTTTCTTT	CASSKGGGVDTEAFF
TRBV28	-	TRBD1	TRBJ1-4	TGTGCCAGCATCGATGGACAGGGTGAGGAAAAACTGTTTTTT	CASIDGQGEEKLFF
TRBV6-5	-	-	TRBJ1-5	TGTGCCAGCAAAATTCGGGAATATAGCAATCAGCCCCAGCATTTT	CASKIREYSNQPQHF
TRBV11-2	medium-sized	-	TRBJ1-1	TGTGCCAGCAGCCTTTGGTCGAACACTGAAGCTTTCTTT	CASSLWSNTEAFF
TRBV5-3	-	-	TRBJ2-7	TGTGCCAGACCCCACGAGCAGTACTTC	CARPHEQYF
TRBV14	-	-	TRBJ2-1	TGTGCCAGCAGCGTCTTGGGGCATGAGCAGTTCTTC	CASSVLGHEQFF
TRBV12-5	-	-	TRBJ2-5	TGTGCTAGTGGTTTGGTAACGGAGACCCAGTACTTC	CASGLVTETQYF
TRBV19	-	TRBD1	TRBJ1-2	TGTGCCAGTAGTACGGGGACAGGGGGTGACTACACCTTC	CASSTGTGGDYTF
TRBV5-3	-	-	TRBJ2-7	TGTGCCAGAAGATCCGGACAGCCCTACGAGCAGTACTTC	CARRSGQPYEQYF
TRBV28	-	-	TRBJ1-1	TGTGCCAGCATGGTTGTGCCGGATACTGAAGCTTTCTTT	CASMVVPDTEAFF
TRBV27	-	-	TRBJ2-2	TGTGCCAGCAGTTTATATCCCGGGGAGCTGTTTTTT	CASSLYPGELFF
TRBV7-9	-	-	TRBJ2-7	TGTGCCAGCAGAGGCAGGGCCCCCTACGAGCAGTACTTC	CASRGRAPYEQYF
TRBV7-9	-	-	TRBJ1-1	TGTGCCAGCAGCCCGACTCCAAATGACGGACAGAAGAACACTGAAGCTTTCTTT	CASSPTPNDGQKNTEAFF
TRBV9	-	-	TRBJ2-1	TGTGCCAGCAGCGTGGCTTGGGGGCTCTACAATGAGCAGTTCTTC	CASSVAWGLYNEQFF
TRBV19	few	TRBD1	TRBJ1-5	TGTGCCAGTAAGGCAGGGACAGTGGGTCAGCCCCAGCATTTT	CASKAGTVGQPQHF
TRBV7-9	-	TRBD1	TRBJ1-1	TGTGCCAGCAGCCTCGGGGGACAGGCGAACACTGAAGCTTTCTTT	CASSLGGQANTEAFF
TRBV11-2	few	TRBD1	TRBJ2-1	TGTGCCAGCAGCTTTACAGGGGCCGATGAGCAGTTCTTC	CASSFTGADEQFF
TRBV5-5	-	-	TRBJ2-7	TGTGCCAGCAGCTTGGGGGGGAACTACGAGCAGTACTTC	CASSLGGNYEQYF
TRBV7-9	-	TRBD1	TRBJ1-4	TGTGCCAGCAGCCGGACAGGGGGATACAACTTGGGTGAAAAACTGTTTTTT	CASSRTGGYNLGEKLFF
TRBV19	-	-	TRBJ2-7	TGTGCCAGTAGTATAGATACTAGTACCTACGAGCAGTACTTC	CASSIDTSTYEQYF
TRBV9	-	-	TRBJ2-7	TGTGCCAGCAGCGTACAGGGGAGGTTCGGAGAGCAGTACTTC	CASSVQGRFGEQYF
TRBV11-3	-	TRBD1	TRBJ2-3	TGTGCCAGCAGCTCCGGGACAGACTCTAGCACAGATACGCAGTATTTT	CASSSGTDSSTDTQYF
TRBV5-1	-	TRBD2	TRBJ2-1	TGCGCCAGCAGCGTATCTAGCGGGGACTACAATGAGCAGTTCTTC	CASSVSSGDYNEQFF
TRBV2	-	-	TRBJ1-4	TGTGCCAGCGGGGGGTTGGCTAATGAAAAACTGTTTTTT	CASGGLANEKLFF
TRBV6-5	-	-	TRBJ1-1	TGTGCCAGCAGTTACCGGGAGAGCACTGAAGCTTTCTTT	CASSYRESTEAFF
TRBV6-1	large	-	TRBJ2-3	TGTGCCAGCAGTGTACTAGGGGGGACAGATACGCAGTATTTT	CASSVLGGTDTQYF
TRBV2	-	-	TRBJ1-1	TGTGCCAGCAGGCCCGAGAGAAACACTGAAGCTTTCTTT	CASRPERNTEAFF
TRBV5-1	-	-	TRBJ1-2	TGCGCCAGCAGCTTAGCGTCCTCGGGGAGCTATGGCTACACCTTC	CASSLASSGSYGYTF
TRBV27	-	-	TRBJ1-3	TGTGCCAGCGGATCAGGGGCTTTTGGAAACACCATATATTTT	CASGSGAFGNTIYF
TRBV11-2	-	TRBD1	TRBJ2-7	TGTGCCAGCAGCGTACCGGGACAGAGGTCCGAGCAGTACTTC	CASSVPGQRSEQYF